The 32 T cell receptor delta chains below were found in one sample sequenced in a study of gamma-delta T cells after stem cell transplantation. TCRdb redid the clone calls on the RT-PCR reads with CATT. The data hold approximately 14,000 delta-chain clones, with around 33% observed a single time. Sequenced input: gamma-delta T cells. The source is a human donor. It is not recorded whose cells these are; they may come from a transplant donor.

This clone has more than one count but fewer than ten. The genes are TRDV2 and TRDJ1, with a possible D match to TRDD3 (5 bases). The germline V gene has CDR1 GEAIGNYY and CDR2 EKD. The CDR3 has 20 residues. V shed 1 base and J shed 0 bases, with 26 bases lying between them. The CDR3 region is CACDTFVATRGGFYTDKLIF. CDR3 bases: TGTGCCTGTGACACGTTTGTTGCTACACGCGGGGGGTTTTACACCGATAAACTCATCTTT.

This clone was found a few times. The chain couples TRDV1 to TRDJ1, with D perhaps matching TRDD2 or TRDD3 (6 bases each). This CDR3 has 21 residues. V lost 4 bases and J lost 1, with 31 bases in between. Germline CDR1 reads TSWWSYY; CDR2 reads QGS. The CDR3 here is CALGVLLPKLLGGWGTDKLIF. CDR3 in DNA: TGTGCTCTTGGGGTTCTCCTTCCAAAGTTACTGGGAGGGTGGGGCACCGATAAACTCATCTTT.

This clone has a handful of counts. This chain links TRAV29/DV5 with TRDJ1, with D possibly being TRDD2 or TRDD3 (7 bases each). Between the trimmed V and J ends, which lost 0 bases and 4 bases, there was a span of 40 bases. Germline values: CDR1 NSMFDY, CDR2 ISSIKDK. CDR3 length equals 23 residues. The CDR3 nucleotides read TGTGCAGCAAGCGCGCATCTTTATTTCCTACGTGGGGGACCATCGGAATGGGGCGATAAACTCATCTTT. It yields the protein CAASAHLYFLRGGPSEWGDKLIF.

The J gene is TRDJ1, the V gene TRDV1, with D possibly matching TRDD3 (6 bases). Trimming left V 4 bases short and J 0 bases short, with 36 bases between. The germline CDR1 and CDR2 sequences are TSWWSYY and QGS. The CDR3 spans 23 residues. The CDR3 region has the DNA TGTGCTCTTGGGGCTTACAGTTGTGCGGTACTGGGATCCTCTGGGATATACACCGATAAACTCATCTTT. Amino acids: CALGAYSCAVLGSSGIYTDKLIF.

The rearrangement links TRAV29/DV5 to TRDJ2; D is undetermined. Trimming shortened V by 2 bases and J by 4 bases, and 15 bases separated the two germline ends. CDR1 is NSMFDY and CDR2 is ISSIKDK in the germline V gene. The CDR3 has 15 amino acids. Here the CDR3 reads CAAREYLYQTAQLFF. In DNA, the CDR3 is TGTGCAGCAAGGGAGTATCTTTATCAGACAGCACAACTCTTCTTT.

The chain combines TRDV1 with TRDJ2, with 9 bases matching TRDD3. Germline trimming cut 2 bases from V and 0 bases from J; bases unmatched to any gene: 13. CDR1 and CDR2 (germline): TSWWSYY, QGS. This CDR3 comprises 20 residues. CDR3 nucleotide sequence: TGTGCTCTTGGGGAAATTATCACTCCTGGGGGATTCGCTTTGACAGCACAACTCTTCTTT. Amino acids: CALGEIITPGGFALTAQLFF.

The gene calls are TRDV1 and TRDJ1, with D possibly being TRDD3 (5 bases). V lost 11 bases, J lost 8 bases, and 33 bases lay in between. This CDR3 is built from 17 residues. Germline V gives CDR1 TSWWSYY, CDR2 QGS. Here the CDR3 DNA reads TGTGCTAGTGGGGAACGTAACAGACGCCGTAAGACGGAGAAACTCATCTTT. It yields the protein CASGERNRRRKTEKLIF.

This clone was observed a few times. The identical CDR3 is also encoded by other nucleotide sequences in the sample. The CDR3 DNA follows: TGTGCCTGTGACACCGCCGGGGGGAGCTCCTGGGACACCCGACAGATGTTTTTC. This gives the protein CACDTAGGSSWDTRQMFF. V gene TRDV2 combines with J gene TRDJ3; D is possibly TRDD3 (6 bases). Trimming removed 0 bases at V and 0 bases at J, with 11 bases between. The CDR3 consists of 18 residues. Germline V gene lookup returns CDR1 GEAIGNYY and CDR2 EKD.

CDR3 coding DNA: TGTGCCTGTGACACCGTCGTGGTTCCCTTGGACACCCGACATCTGTTTTTC. Its translation: CACDTVVVPLDTRHLFF. V usage is TRDV2 and J usage is TRDJ3, with D uncertain. The V and J ends lost 0 bases and 20 bases respectively, with 28 bases between them. The CDR3 runs 17 residues. Germline assignment: CDR1 GEAIGNYY and CDR2 EKD.

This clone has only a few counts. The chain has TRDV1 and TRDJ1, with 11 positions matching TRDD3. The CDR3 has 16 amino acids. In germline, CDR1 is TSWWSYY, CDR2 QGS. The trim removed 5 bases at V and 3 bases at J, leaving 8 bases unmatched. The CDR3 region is CALGKGLGDTADKLIF. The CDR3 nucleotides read TGTGCTCTTGGGAAGGGGCTGGGGGATACTGCCGATAAACTCATCTTT.

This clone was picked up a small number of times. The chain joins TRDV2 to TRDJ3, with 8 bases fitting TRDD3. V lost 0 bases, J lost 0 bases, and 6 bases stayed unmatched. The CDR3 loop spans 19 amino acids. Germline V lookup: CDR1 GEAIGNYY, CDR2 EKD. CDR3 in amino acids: CACDTYWGLLSWDTRQMFF. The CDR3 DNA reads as TGTGCCTGTGACACCTACTGGGGGCTACTCTCCTGGGACACCCGACAGATGTTTTTC.

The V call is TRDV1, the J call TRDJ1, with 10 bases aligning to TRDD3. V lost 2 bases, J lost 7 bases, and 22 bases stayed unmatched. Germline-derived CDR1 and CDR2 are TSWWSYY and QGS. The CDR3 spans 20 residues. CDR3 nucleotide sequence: TGTGCTCTTGGGGAAAGGAGTTGGGCCTTCCCCATGGGGGATACCACTAAACTCATCTTT. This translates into CALGERSWAFPMGDTTKLIF.

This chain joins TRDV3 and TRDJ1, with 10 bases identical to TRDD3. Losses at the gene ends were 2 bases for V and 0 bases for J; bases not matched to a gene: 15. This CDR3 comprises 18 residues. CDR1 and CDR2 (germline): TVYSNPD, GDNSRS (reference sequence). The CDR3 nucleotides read TGTGCCTTTCGTTTTCCCGCTGGCTGGGGGATAAACACCGATAAACTCATCTTT. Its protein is CAFRFPAGWGINTDKLIF.

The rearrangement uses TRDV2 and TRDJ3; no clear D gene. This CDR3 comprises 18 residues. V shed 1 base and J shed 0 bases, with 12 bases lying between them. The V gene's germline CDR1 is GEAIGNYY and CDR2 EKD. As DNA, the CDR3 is TGTGCCTGTGACACTGGAGTCACCTGCTCCTGGGACACCCGACAGATGTTTTTC. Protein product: CACDTGVTCSWDTRQMFF.

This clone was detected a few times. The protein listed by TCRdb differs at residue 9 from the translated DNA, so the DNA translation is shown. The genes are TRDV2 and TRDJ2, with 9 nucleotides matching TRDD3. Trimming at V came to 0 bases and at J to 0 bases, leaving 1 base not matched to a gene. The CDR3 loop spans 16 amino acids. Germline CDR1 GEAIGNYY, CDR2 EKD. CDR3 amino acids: CACDTLGDALTAQLFF. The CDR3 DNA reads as TGTGCCTGTGACACCCTGGGGGATGCTTTGACAGCACAACTCTTCTTT.

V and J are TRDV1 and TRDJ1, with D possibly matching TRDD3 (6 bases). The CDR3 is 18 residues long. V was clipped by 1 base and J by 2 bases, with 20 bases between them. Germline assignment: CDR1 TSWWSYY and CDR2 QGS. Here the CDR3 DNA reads TGTGCTCTTGGGGAACGCTTCCCCCCGGGGGGGGAGACCGATAAACTCATCTTT. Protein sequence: CALGERFPPGGETDKLIF.

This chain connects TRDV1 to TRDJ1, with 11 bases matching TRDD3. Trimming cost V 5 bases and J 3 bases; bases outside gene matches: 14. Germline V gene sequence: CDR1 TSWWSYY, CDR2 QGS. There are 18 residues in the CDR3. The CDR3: CALGPPFLLGDSPDKLIF. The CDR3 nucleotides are TGTGCTCTTGGGCCACCGTTTTTACTGGGGGATAGTCCCGATAAACTCATCTTT.

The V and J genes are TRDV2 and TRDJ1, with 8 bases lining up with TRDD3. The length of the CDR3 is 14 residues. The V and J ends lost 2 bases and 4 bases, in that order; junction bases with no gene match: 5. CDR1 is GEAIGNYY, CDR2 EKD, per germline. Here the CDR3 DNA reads TGTGCCTGTGACAATGGGGGATTGGTCGATAAACTCATCTTT. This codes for CACDNGGLVDKLIF.

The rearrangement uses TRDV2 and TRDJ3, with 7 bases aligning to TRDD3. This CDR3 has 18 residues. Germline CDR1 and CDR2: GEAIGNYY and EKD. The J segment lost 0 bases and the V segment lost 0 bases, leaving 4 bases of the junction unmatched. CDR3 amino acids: CACDTVLGSSWDTRQMFF. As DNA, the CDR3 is TGTGCCTGTGACACCGTACTGGGGAGCTCCTGGGACACCCGACAGATGTTTTTC.

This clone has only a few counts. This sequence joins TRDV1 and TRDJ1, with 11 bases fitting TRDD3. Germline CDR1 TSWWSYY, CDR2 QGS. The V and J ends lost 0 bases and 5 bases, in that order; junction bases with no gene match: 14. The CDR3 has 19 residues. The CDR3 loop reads CALGELSFLLGDSPDKLIF. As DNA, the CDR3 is TGTGCTCTTGGGGAACTTTCCTTCCTACTGGGGGATAGTCCAGATAAACTCATCTTT.

The DNA for the CDR3 is TGTGCTGGGGGATGGACAGCACAACTCTTCTTT. Its translation: CAGGWTAQLFF. The J segment is TRDJ2; no V gene was assigned; no DNA check was done on the table's D call, TRDD3. This CDR3 comprises 11 residues.

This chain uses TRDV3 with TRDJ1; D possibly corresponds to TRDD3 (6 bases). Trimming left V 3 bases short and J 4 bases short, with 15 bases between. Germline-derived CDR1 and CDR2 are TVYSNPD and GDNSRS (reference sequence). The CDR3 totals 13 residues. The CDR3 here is CAFPEGGGDKLIF. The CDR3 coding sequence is TGTGCCTTCCCTGAGGGTGGGGGCGATAAACTCATCTTT.

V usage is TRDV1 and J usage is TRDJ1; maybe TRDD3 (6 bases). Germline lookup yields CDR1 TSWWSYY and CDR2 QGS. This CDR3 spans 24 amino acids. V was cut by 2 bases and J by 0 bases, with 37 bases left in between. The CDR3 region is CALGEEENPNQSRGFPPYTDKLIF. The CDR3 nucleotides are TGTGCTCTTGGGGAAGAGGAGAATCCTAATCAATCCCGGGGATTCCCACCGTACACCGATAAACTCATCTTT.

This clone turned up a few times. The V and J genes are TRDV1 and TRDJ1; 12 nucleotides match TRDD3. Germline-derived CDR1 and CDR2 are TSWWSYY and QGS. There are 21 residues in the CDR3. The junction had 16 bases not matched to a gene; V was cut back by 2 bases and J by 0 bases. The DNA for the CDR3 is TGTGCTCTTGGGGAAAATAAGGTGCGTACTGGGGGATACCTGTACACCGATAAACTCATCTTT. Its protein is CALGENKVRTGGYLYTDKLIF.

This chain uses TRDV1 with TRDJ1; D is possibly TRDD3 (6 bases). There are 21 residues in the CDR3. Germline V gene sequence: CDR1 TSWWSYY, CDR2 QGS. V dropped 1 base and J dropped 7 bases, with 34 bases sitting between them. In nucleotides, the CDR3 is TGTGCTCTTGGGGAACCCGGTTATCGTTTCCCGGGGACCCAGGGGATCGTTAAACTCATCTTT. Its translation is CALGEPGYRFPGTQGIVKLIF.

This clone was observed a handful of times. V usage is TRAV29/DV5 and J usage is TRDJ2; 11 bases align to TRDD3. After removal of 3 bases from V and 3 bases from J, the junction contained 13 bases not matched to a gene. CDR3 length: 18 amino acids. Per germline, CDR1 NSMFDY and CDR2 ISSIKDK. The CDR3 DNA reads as TGTGCAGCAATCATTATTGGGGGATACGAAGGGCTGACAGCACAACTCTTCTTT. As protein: CAAIIIGGYEGLTAQLFF. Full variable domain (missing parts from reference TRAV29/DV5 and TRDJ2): DQQVKQNSPSLSVQEGRISILNCDYTNSMFDYFLWYKKYPAEGPTFLISISSIKDKNEDGRFTVFLNKSAKHLSLHIVPSQPGDSAVYFCAAIIIGGYEGLTAQLFFGKGTQLIVEP.

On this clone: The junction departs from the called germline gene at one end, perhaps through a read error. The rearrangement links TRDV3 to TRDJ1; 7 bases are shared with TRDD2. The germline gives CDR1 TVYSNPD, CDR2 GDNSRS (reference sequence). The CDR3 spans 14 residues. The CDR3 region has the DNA TGTGCCTTTAAACCTTCCTCCCACACCGTTAAACTCATCTTT. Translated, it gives CAFKPSSHTVKLIF.

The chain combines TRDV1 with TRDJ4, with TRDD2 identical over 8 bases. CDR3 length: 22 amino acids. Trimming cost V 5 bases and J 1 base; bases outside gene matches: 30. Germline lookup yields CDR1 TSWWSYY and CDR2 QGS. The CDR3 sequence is CALGNYNPAFLKVMGAFRPLIF. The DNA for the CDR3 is TGTGCTCTTGGGAACTACAACCCGGCCTTCCTAAAGGTAATGGGGGCCTTCAGACCCCTGATCTTT.

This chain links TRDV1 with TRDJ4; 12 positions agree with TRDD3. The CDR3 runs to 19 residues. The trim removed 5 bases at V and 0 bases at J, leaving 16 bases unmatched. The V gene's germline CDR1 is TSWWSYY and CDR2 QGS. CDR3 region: CALGRAPGGYVSIARPLIF. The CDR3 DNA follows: TGTGCTCTTGGGAGGGCGCCTGGGGGATACGTTTCCATAGCCAGACCCCTGATCTTT.

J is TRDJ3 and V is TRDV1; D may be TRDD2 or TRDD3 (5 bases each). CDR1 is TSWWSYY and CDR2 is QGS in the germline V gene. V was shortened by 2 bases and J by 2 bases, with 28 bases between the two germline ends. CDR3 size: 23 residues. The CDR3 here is CALGERGPTWVAKNAWDTRQMFF. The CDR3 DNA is TGTGCTCTTGGGGAAAGGGGACCTACTTGGGTGGCTAAAAATGCCTGGGACACCCGACAGATGTTTTTC.

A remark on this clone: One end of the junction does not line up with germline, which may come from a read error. The CDR3 loop is CACDTGFSYMHLQKAHLFF. CDR3 nucleotides: TGTGCCTGTGACACAGGGTTTTCCTACATGCACCTTCAAAAAGCACACCTCTTCTTT. The chain combines TRDV2 with TRDJ2, with 7 bases aligning to TRDD2. Germline-derived CDR1 and CDR2 are GEAIGNYY and EKD. CDR3 size: 19 residues.

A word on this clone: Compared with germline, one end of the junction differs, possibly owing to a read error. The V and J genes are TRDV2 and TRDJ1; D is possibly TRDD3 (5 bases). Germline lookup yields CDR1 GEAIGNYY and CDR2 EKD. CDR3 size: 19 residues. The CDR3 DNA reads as TGTGCCTGTGACACCGGCGCCACCGGTTGGGTGATACATACCGATAACCTCATCTTT. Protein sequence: CACDTGATGWVIHTDNLIF.